This T cell receptor beta chain was identified in a study of blood T cell repertoires in COVID-19. Whole-study context: From the United States, Italy and Spain came samples of acute and convalescent COVID-19.

The CDR3 covers 13 residues. The V end lost 1 base, the J end lost 3 bases, and 4 bases lay between the germline ends. In germline, CDR1 is MNHEY, CDR2 SMNVEV (reference sequence). The protocol was immunoSEQ multiplex PCR, while the TCRdb copy is restricted to in-frame clones and leaves out a portion. The table lists around 250,000 clones, roughly four fifths of them singletons, with 4.4% in the top ten. The chain uses TRBV27 and TRBJ1-5, with D uncertain. The source of this sequence is a man over 45 with active or convalescent COVID-19. The source material was peripheral blood. CDR3 loop: CASSLLANQPQHF. The DNA of the CDR3 is TGTGCCAGCAGTTTATTGGCCAATCAGCCCCAGCATTTT.